These 4 T cell receptor beta chains originate from one sample sequenced in a study of blood T cells in healthy people across ages. The use of a sample-barcoded 5' primer and a J-beta primer mix characterized a second PCR of roughly 6 to 11 cycles. Using its own MiXCR run on the 5' RACE reads, TCRdb lists one record per CDR3 protein. Among around 1.5 million distinct CDR3 sequences listed, about 40% were seen once. Sequenced material: blood. All receptors derive from a woman younger than 30 in good health.

In its sample, this clonotype was seen a few times. The chain combines TRBV9 with TRBJ2-1; 11 bases are a match to TRBD2. The germline V gene encodes CDR1 SGDLS and CDR2 YYNGEE. Trimming cost V 4 bases and J 4 bases; bases outside gene matches: 10. This CDR3 contains 17 residues. CDR3 amino acids: CASSLQKSSGGYNEQFF. The CDR3 nucleotides read TGTGCCAGCAGCTTACAGAAATCTAGCGGGGGGTACAATGAGCAGTTCTTC.

The chain links TRBV20-1 to TRBJ2-7; perhaps TRBD1 as D (6 bases). The CDR3 runs 13 residues. V shed 4 bases and J shed 2 bases, with 12 bases lying between them. The germline gives CDR1 DFQATT, CDR2 SNEGSKA (reference sequence). The CDR3 here is CSAITGTPYEQYF. The CDR3 nucleotides read TGCAGTGCTATTACCGGGACACCCTACGAGCAGTACTTC.

The CDR3 here is CASSGPVAGDRNEQYF. The CDR3 bases are TGTGCCAGCAGCGGGCCGGTTGCGGGAGATAGGAATGAGCAGTACTTC. The V and J genes are TRBV9 and TRBJ2-5, with TRBD2 matching over 7 bases. Germline assignment: CDR1 SGDLS and CDR2 YYNGEE. The CDR3 runs to 16 residues. V lost 3 bases and J lost 11; bases outside the gene matches: 19.

The rearrangement joins TRBV28 to TRBJ1-1, with D perhaps TRBD1 (6 bases). The CDR3 is 15 residues long. Trimming cost V 5 bases and J 4 bases, with 17 bases left between them. Germline CDR1 MDHEN, CDR2 SYDVKM. CDR3 protein: CASSPRDTSLTEAFF. The DNA for the CDR3 is TGTGCCAGCAGTCCCCGGGACACCTCCCTCACTGAAGCTTTCTTT.